A selection of T cell receptor beta chains follows, all from one sample in a study of identical twins. MiXCR, applied by TCRdb to the 5' RACE reads, yields one record per CDR3 protein. The repertoire holds around 530,000 distinct CDR3 sequences, with nearly 15% as singletons. The same specimen was also included in a second study, on yellow fever vaccine responses in identical twins.

The sample was CD4+ T cells sorted from blood. Receptors were obtained from a woman younger than 35 in good health. CDR3s leave out the opening cysteine and the closing phenylalanine or tryptophan.

V gene,CDR3 protein
TRBV4-2,ASSQDRAGTGELF
TRBV7-2,ASSFRTSGLGEQF
TRBV13,ASSSGTGYSPLH
TRBV29-1,SFTGAKNIQY
TRBV10-3,AIRGTGPNEKLF
TRBV13,ASSSPPGSGTSDTDTQY
TRBV12-3/TRBV12-4,ASSFPEGTGFYNEQF
TRBV9,ASSVGASVTHIQY
TRBV5-1,ASNSVRRNTGELF
TRBV15,ATSRWGGSYNEQF
TRBV12-3/TRBV12-4,ASSPGEADWRYEQY
TRBV24-1,ATSAVNEQF
TRBV20-1,SARSSGRGNEQY
TRBV4-1,ASSQAGVDTQY
TRBV20-1,SAPIDTQY
TRBV3-1,ASSHSNQPQH
TRBV12-3/TRBV12-4,ASSPGDRPYGYT
TRBV25-1,ASSESTDAGYT
TRBV20-1,SAEGLASYNEQF
TRBV12-3/TRBV12-4,ASRGGQGPTEAF
TRBV28,ASSTRTSGLLETQY
TRBV7-8,ASSPRRGADATNEKLF
TRBV10-1,ASSEKGLRTDTQY
TRBV20-1,SARDTPGEPQH
TRBV10-3,AISRLAGTSLNTGELF
TRBV25-1,ASSPQTGFSETQY
TRBV5-1,ASTRLAERIDTQY
TRBV18,ASSQQGREPQH